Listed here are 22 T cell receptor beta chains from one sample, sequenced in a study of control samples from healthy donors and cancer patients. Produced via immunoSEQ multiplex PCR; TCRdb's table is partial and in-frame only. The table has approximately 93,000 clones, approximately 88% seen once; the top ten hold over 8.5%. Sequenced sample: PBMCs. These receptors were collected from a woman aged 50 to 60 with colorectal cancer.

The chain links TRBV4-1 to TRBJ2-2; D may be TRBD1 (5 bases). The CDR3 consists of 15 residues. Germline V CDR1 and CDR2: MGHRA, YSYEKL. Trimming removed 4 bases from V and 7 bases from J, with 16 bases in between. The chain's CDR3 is CASSLLGQGDGELFF. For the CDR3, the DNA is TGCGCCAGCAGCCTCCTAGGACAAGGAGACGGGGAGCTGTTTTTT.

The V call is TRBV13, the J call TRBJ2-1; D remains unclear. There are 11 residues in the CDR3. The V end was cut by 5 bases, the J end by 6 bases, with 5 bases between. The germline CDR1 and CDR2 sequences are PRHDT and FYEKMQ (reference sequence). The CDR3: CASSPINEQFF. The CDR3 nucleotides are TGTGCCAGCAGCCCGATCAATGAGCAGTTCTTC.

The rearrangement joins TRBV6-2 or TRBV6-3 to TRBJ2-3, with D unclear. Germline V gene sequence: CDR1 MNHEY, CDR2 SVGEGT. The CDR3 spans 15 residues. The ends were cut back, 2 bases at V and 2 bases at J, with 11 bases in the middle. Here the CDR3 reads CASSYIGVATDTQYF. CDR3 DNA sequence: TGTGCCAGCAGTTACATTGGGGTGGCCACAGATACGCAGTATTTT.

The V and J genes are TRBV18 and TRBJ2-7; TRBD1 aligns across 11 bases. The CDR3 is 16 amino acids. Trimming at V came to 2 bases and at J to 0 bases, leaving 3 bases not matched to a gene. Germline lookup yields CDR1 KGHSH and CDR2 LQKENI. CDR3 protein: CASSPTGTGGSYEQYV. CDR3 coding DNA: TGTGCCAGCTCACCAACCGGGACAGGGGGCTCCTACGAGCAGTACGTC.

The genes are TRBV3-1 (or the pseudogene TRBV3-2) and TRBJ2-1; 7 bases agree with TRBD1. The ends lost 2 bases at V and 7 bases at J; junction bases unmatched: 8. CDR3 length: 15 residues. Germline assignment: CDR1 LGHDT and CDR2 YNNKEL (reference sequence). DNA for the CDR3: TGTGCCAGCAGCCAACCGACAGGGAACAGAAATGAGCAGTTCTTC. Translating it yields CASSQPTGNRNEQFF.

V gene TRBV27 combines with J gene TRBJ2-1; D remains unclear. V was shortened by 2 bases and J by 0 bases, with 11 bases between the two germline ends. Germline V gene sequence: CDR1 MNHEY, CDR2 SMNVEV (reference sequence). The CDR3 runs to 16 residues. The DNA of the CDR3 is TGTGCCAGCAGTTTAATTAGCTCAAGCTCCTACAATGAGCAGTTCTTC. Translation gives CASSLISSSSYNEQFF.

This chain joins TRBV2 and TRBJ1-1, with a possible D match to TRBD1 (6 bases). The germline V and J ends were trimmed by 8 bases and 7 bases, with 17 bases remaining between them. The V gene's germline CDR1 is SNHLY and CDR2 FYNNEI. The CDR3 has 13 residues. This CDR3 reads CASDRTGLSEAFF. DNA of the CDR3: TGTGCCAGCGATCGTACAGGGTTAAGTGAAGCTTTCTTT.

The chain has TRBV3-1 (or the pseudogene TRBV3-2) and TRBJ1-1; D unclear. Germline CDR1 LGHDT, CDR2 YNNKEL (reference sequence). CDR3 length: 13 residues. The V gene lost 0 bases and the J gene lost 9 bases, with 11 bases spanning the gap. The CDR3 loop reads CASSQDLLQKAFF. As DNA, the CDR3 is TGTGCCAGCAGCCAAGATCTCTTACAAAAAGCTTTCTTT.

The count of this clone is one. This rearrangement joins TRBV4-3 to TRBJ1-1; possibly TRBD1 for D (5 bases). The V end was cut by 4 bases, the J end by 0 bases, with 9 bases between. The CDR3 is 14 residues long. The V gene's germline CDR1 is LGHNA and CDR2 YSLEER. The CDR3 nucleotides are TGCGCCAGCAGCCGGGGACTCATGAACACTGAAGCTTTCTTT. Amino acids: CASSRGLMNTEAFF.

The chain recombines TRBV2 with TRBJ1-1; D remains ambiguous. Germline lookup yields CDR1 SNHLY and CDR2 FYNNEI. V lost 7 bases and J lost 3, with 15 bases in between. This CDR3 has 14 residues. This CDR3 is CASNNRPGDTEAFF. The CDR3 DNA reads TGTGCCAGCAATAACAGACCCGGGGACACTGAAGCTTTCTTT.

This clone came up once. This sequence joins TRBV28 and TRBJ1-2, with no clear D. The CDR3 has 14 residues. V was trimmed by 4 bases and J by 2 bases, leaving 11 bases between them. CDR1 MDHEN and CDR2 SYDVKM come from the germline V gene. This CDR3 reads CASSSGNLNYGYTF. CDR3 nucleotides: TGTGCCAGCAGTTCTGGAAACCTGAACTATGGCTACACCTTC.

Here the CDR3 DNA reads TGTGCCAGTAGTAATTACCCCACGGGGACAATCGCTGGAAACACCATATATTTT. Protein product: CASSNYPTGTIAGNTIYF. This chain joins TRBV19 and TRBJ1-3; TRBD1 is a possible D gene (6 bases). CDR3 length: 18 residues. V lost 4 bases and J 2 bases, leaving 21 bases between the germline ends. Germline loops: CDR1 LNHDA, CDR2 SQIVND (reference sequence).

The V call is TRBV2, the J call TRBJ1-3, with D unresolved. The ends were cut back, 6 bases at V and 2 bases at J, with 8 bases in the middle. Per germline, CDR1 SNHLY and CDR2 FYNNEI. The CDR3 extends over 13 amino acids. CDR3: CASRTFTGNTIYF. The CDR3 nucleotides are TGTGCCAGCAGGACATTCACTGGAAACACCATATATTTT. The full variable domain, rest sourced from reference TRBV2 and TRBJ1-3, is EPEVTQTPSHQVTQMGQEVILRCVPISNHLYFYWYRQILGQKVEFLVSFYNNEISEKSEIFDDQFSVERPDGSNFTLKIRSTKLEDSAMYFCASRTFTGNTIYFGEGSWLTVV.

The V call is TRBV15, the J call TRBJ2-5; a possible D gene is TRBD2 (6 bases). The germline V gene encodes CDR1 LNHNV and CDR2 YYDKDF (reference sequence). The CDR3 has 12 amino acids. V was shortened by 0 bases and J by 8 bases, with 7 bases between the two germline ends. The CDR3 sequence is CATSREEGTQYF. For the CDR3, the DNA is TGTGCCACCAGCAGAGAGGAGGGTACCCAGTACTTC.

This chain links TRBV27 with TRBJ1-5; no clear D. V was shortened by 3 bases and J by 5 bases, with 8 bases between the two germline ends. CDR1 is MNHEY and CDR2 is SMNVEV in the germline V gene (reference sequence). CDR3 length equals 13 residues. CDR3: CASSFWADQPQHF. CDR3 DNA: TGTGCCAGCAGTTTTTGGGCGGATCAGCCCCAGCATTTT.

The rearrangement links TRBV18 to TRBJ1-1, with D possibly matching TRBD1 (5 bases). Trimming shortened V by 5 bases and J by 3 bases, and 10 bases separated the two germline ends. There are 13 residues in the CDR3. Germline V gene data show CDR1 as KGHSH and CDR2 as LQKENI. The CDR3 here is CASSGGLDTEAFF. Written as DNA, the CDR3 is TGTGCCAGCTCAGGGGGGTTGGACACTGAAGCTTTCTTT. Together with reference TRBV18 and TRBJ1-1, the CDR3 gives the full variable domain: NAGVMQNPRHLVRRRGQEARLRCSPMKGHSHVYWYRQLPEEGLKFMVYLQKENIIDESGMPKERFSAEFPKEGPSILRIQQVVRGDSAAYFCASSGGLDTEAFFGQGTRLTVV.

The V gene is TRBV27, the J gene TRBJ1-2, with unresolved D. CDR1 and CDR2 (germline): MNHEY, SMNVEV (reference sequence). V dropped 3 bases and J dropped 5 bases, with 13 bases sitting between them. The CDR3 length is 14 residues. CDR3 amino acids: CASSFRAGRYGYTF. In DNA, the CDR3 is TGTGCCAGCAGTTTTAGGGCGGGTCGATATGGCTACACCTTC.

CDR3 in amino acids: CASSPYRVSDQPQHF. The CDR3 coding sequence is TGTGCCAGCAGCCCCTACAGGGTTTCGGACCAGCCCCAGCATTTT. V gene TRBV7-8 combines with J gene TRBJ1-5; D is possibly TRBD1 (6 bases). Germline CDR1 is SGHVS and CDR2 is FQNEAQ. This CDR3 has 15 residues. Deletions cut 5 bases from V and 7 bases from J, with 18 bases between.

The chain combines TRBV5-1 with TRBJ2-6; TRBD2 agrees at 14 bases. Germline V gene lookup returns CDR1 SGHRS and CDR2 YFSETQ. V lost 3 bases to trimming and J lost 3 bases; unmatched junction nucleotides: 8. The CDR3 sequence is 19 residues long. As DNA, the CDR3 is TGCGCCAGCAGCTCACCGGGACTAGCGGGGGTAGGTGGGGCCAACGTCCTGACTTTC. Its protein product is CASSSPGLAGVGGANVLTF.

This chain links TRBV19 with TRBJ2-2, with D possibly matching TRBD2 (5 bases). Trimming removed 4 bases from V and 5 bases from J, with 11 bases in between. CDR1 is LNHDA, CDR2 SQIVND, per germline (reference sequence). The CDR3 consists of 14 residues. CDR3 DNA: TGTGCCAGTAGTAGGGCCGAGGGAACCGGGGAGCTGTTTTTT. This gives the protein CASSRAEGTGELFF.

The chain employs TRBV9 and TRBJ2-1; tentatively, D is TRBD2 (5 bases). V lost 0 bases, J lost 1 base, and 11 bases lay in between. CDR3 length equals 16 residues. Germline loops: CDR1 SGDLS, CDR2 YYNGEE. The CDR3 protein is CASSVARVPSYNEQFF. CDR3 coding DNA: TGTGCCAGCAGCGTAGCGAGGGTCCCATCCTACAATGAGCAGTTCTTC. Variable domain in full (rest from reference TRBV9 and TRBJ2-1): DSGVTQTPKHLITATGQRVTLRCSPRSGDLSVYWYQQSLDQGLQFLIQYYNGEERAKGNILERFSAQQFPDLHSELNLSSLELGDSALYFCASSVARVPSYNEQFFGPGTRLTVL.

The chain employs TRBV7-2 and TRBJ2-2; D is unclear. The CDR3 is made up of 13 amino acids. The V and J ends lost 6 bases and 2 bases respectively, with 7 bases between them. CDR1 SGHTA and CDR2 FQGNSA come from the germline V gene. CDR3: CASRLRNTGELFF. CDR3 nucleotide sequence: TGTGCCAGCAGATTACGAAACACCGGGGAGCTGTTTTTT. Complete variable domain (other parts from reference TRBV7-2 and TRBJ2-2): GAGVSQSPSNKVTEKGKDVELRCDPISGHTALYWYRQSLGQGLEFLIYFQGNSAPDKSGLPSDRFSAERTGGSVSTLTIQRTQQEDSAVYLCASRLRNTGELFFGEGSRLTVL.